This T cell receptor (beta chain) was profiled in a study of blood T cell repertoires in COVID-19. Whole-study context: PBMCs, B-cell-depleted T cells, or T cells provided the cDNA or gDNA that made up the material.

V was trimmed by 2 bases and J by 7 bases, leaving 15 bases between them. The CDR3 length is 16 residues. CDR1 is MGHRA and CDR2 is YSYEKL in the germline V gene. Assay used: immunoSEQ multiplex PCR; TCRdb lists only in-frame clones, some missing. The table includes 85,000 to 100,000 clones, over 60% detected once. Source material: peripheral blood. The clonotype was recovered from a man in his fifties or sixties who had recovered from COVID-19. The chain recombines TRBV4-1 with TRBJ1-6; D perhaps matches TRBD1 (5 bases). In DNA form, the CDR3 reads TGCGCCAGCAGCCAACCCTCCGACAGAATAAATTCACCCCTCCACTTT. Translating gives CASSQPSDRINSPLHF.